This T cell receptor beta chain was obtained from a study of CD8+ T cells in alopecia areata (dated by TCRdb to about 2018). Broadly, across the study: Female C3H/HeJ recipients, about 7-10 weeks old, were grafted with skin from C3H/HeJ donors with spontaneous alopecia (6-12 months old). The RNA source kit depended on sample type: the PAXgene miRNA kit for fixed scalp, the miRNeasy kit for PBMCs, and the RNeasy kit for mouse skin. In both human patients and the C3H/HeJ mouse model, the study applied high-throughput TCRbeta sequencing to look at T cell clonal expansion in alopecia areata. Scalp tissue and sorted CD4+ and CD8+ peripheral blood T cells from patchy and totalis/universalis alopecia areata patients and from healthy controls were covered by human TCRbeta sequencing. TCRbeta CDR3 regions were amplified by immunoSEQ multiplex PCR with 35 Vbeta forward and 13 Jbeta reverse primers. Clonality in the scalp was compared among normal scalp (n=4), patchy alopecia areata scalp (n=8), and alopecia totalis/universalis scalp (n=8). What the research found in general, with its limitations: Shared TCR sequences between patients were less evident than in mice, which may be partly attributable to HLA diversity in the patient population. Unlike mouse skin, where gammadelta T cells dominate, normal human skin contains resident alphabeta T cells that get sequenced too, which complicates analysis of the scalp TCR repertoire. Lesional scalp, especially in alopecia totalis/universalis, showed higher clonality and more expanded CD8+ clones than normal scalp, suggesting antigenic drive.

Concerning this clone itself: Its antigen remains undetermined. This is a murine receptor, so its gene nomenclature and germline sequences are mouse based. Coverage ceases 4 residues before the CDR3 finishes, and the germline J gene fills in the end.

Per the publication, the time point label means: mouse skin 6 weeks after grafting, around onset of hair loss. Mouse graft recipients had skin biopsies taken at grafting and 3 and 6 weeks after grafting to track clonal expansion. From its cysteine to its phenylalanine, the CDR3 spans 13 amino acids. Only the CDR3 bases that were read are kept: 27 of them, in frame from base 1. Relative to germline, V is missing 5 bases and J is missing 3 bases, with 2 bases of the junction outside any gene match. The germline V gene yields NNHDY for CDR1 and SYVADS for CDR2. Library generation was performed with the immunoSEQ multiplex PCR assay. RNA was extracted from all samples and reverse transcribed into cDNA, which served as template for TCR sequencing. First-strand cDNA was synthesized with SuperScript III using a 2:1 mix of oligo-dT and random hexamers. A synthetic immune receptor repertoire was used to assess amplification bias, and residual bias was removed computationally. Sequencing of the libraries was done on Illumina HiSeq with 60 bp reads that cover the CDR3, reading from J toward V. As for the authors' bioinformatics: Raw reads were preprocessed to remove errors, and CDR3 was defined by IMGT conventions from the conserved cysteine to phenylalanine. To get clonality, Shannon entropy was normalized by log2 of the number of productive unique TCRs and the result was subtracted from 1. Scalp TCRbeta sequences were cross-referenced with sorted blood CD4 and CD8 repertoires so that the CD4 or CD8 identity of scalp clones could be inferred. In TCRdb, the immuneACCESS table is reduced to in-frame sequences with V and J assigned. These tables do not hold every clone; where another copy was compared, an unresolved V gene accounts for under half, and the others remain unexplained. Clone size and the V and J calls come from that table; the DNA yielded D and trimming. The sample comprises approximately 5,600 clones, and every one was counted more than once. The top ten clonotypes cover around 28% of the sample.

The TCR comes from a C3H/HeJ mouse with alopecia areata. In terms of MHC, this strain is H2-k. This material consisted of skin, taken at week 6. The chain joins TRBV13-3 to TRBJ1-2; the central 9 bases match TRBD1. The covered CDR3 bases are TGTGCCAGCAGGACAGGGGGGTACTCC. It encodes CASRTGGYS. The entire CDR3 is CASRTGGYSDYTF.